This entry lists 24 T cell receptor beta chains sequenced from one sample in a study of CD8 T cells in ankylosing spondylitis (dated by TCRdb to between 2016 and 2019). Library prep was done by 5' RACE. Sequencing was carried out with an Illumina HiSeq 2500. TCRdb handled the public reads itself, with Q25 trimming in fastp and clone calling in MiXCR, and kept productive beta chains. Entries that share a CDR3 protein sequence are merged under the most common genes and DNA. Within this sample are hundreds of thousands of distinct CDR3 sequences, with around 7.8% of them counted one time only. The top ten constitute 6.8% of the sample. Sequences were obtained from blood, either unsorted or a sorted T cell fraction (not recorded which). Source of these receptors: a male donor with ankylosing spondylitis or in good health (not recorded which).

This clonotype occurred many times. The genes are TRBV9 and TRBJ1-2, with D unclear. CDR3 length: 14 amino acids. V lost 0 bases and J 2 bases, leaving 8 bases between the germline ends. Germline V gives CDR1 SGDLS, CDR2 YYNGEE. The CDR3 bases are TGTGCCAGCAGCGTAGAAGCTAGGAACTATGGCTACACCTTC. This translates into CASSVEARNYGYTF.

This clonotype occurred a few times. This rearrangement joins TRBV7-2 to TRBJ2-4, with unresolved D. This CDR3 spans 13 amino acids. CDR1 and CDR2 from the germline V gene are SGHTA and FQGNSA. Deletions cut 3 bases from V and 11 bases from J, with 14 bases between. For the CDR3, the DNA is TGTGCCAGCAGCTTGAACCTCAGAGAAGTTCAGTACTTC. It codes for CASSLNLREVQYF.

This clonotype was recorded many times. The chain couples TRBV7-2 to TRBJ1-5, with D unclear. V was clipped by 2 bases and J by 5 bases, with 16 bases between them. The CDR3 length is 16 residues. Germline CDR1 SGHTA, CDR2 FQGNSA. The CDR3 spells CASSLHSTHAYQPQHF. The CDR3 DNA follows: TGTGCCAGCAGCTTACATTCGACTCACGCCTATCAGCCCCAGCATTTT.

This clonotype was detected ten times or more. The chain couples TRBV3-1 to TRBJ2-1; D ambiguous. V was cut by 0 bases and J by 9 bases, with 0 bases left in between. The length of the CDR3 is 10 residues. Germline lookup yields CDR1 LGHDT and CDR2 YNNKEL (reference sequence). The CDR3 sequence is CASSQDEQFF. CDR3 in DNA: TGTGCCAGCAGCCAAGATGAGCAGTTCTTC.

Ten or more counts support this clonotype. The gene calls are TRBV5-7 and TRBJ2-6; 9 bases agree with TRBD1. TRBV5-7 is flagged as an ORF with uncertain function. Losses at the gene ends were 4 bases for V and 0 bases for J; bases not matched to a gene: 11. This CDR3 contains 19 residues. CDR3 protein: CASSPRDRETFSGANVLTF. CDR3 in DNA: TGTGCCAGCAGCCCAAGGGACAGGGAGACATTCTCTGGGGCCAACGTCCTGACTTTC.

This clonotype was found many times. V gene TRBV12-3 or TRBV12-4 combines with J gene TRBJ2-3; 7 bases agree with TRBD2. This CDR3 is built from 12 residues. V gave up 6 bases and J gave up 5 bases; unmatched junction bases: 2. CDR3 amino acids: CASRRGRDTQYF. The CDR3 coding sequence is TGTGCCAGCAGGCGCGGGAGAGATACGCAGTATTTT.

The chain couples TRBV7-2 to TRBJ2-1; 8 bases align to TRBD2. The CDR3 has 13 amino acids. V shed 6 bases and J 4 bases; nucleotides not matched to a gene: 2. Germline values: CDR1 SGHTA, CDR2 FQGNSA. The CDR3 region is CASRLAAYNEQFF. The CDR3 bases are TGTGCCAGCAGACTAGCGGCTTACAATGAGCAGTTCTTC.

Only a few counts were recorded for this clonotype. CDR3 protein: CASSLGGQGSTGELFF. CDR3 nucleotide sequence: TGTGCCAGCAGCTTAGGTGGGCAGGGAAGCACCGGGGAGCTGTTTTTT. The chain joins TRBV11-3 to TRBJ2-2, with a tentative D call TRBD1 (5 bases). CDR3 length: 16 residues. Per germline, CDR1 SGHNT and CDR2 YENEEA. V was clipped by 1 base and J by 4 bases, with 13 bases between them.

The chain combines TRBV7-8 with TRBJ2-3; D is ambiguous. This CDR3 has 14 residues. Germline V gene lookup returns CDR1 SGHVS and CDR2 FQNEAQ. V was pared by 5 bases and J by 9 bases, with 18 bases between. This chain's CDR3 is CASSVALGMGTQYF. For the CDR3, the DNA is TGTGCCAGCAGCGTCGCTCTAGGGATGGGGACGCAGTATTTT.

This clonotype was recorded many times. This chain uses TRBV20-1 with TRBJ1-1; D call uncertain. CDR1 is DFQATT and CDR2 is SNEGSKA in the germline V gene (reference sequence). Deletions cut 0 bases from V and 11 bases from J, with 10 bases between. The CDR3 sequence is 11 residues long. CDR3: CSARDPGGAFF. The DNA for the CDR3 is TGCAGTGCTAGAGATCCGGGAGGGGCTTTCTTT.

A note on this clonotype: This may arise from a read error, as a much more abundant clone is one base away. CDR3 DNA sequence: TGCAGCGTTGATAGGACAGACTCCTACAATGAGCTGTTCTTC. Its translation is CSVDRTDSYNELFF. V is TRBV29-1 and J is TRBJ2-1, with D maybe TRBD1 (6 bases). The CDR3 has 14 amino acids. Germline CDR1 reads SQVTM; CDR2 reads ANQGSEA.

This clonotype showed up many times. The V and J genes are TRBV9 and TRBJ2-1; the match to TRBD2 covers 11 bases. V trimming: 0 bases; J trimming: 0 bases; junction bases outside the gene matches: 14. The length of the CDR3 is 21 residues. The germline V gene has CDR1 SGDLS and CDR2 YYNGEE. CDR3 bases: TGTGCCAGCAGCGTAGATTCGGGGGGACTAGCGGATACGAGCTCCTACAATGAGCAGTTCTTC. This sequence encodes CASSVDSGGLADTSSYNEQFF.

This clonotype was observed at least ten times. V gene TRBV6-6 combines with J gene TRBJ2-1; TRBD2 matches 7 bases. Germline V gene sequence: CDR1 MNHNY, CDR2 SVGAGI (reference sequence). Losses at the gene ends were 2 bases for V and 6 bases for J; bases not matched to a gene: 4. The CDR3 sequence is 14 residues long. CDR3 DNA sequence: TGTGCCAGCAGTTACATTGGCGGGGGCAATGAGCAGTTCTTC. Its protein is CASSYIGGGNEQFF.

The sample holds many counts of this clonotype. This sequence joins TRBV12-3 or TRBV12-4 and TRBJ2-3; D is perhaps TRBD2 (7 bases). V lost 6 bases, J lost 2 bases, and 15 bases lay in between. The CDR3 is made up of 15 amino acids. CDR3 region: CASSRAGQPTDTQYF. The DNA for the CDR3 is TGTGCCAGCAGCAGAGCGGGACAACCCACAGATACGCAGTATTTT.

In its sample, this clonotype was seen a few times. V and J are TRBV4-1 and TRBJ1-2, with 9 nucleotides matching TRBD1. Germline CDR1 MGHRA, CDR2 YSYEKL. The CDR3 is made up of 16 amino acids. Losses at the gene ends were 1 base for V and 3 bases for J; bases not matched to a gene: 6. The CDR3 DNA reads TGCGCCAGCAGCCAAGCCTGGACAGGGGAGGACTATGGCTACACCTTC. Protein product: CASSQAWTGEDYGYTF.

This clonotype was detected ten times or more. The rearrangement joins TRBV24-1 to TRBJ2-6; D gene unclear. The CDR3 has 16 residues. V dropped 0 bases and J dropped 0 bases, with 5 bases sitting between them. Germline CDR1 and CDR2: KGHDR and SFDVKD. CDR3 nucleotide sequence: TGTGCCACCAGTGATTTGGGGGTCTCTGGGGCCAACGTCCTGACTTTC. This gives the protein CATSDLGVSGANVLTF.

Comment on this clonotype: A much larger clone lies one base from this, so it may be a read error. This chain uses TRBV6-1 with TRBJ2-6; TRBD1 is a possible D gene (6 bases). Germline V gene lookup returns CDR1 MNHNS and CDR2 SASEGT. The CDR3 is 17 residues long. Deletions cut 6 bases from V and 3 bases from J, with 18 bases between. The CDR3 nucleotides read TGTGCCAGCAGCTCCGAGACAGGCAATATTGGGGCCAACGTCCTGACTTTC. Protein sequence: CASSSETGNIGANVLTF.

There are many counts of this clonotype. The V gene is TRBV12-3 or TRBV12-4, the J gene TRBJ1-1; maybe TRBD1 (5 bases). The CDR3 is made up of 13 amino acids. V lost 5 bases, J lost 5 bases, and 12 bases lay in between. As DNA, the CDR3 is TGTGCCAGCAGTCCCAGGGAGCCAACTGAAGCTTTCTTT. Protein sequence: CASSPREPTEAFF.

CDR3 protein: CASSPGLSYGYTF. Here the CDR3 DNA reads TGTGCCAGCTCACCCGGACTTTCTTATGGCTACACCTTC. This chain links TRBV18 with TRBJ1-2; D call uncertain. Deletions cut 3 bases from V and 5 bases from J, with 10 bases between. From germline, CDR1 is KGHSH and CDR2 LQKENI. This CDR3 has 13 amino acids.

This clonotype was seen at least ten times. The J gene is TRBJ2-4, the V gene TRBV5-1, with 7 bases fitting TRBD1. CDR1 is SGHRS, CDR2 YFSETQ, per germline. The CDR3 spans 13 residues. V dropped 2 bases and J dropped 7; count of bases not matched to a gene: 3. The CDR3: CASSFEGANIQYF. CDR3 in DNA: TGCGCCAGCAGCTTCGAGGGGGCGAACATTCAGTACTTC. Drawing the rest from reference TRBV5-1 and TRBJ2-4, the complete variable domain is KAGVTQTPRYLIKTRGQQVTLSCSPISGHRSVSWYQQTPGQGLQFLFEYFSETQRNKGNFPGRFSGRQFSNSRSEMNVSTLELGDSALYLCASSFEGANIQYFGAGTRLSVL.

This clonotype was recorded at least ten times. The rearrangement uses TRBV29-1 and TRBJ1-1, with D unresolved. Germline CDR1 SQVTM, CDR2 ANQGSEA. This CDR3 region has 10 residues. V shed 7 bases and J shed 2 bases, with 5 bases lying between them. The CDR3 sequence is CSGLNTEAFF. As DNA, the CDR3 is TGCAGCGGGTTAAACACTGAAGCTTTCTTT.

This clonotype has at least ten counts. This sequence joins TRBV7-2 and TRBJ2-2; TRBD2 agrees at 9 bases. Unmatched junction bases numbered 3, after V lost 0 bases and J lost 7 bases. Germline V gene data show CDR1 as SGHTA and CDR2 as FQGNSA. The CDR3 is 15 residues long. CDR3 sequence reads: CASSLASGGIGELFF. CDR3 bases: TGTGCCAGCAGCTTAGCTAGCGGGGGCATCGGGGAGCTGTTTTTT.

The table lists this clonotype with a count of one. This CDR3 reads CAWSPGTGGELFF. In nucleotides, the CDR3 is TGTGCCTGGAGTCCGGGAACGGGCGGGGAGCTGTTTTTT. This chain joins TRBV30 and TRBJ2-2; D might be TRBD2 (5 bases). Germline CDR1 and CDR2: GTSNPN and SVGIG (reference sequence). CDR3 length: 13 residues. Trimming pared 2 bases from V and 7 bases from J, leaving 11 bases between.

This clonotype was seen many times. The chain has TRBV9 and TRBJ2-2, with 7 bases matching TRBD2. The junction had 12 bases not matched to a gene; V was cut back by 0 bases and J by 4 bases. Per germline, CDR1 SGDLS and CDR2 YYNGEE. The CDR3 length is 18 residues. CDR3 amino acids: CASSVDPHGEGTTGELFF. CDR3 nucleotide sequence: TGTGCCAGCAGCGTAGACCCTCATGGGGAGGGCACCACCGGGGAGCTGTTTTTT.